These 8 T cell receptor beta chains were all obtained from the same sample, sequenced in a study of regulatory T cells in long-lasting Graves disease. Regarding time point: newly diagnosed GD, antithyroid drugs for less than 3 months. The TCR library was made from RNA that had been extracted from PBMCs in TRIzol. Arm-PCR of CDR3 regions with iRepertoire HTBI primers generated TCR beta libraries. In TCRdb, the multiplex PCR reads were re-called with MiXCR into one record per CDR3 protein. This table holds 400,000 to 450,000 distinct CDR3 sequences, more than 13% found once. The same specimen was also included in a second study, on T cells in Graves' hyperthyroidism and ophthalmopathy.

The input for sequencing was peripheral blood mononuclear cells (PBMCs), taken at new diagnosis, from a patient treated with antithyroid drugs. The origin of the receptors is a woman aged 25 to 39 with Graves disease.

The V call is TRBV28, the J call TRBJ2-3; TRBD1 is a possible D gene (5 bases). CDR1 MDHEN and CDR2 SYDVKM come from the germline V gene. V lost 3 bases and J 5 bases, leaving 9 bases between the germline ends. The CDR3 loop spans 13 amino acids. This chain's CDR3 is CASSFLTGDTQYF. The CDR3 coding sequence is TGTGCCAGCAGTTTTCTAACAGGAGATACGCAGTATTTT.

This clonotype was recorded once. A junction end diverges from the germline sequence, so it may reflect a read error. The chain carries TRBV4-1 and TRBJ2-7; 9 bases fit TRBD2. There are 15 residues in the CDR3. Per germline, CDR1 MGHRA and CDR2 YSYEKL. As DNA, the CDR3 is TGCGCCAGCAGTTATCGACTAGCGGAATCCTGCGAGCAGTACTTC. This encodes CASSYRLAESCEQYF.

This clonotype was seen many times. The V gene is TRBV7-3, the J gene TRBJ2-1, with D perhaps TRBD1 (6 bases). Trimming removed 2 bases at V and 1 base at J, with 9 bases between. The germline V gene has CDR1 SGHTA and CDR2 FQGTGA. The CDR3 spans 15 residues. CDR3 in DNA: TGTGCCAGCAGCTTACAACAGGGATCCTACAATGAGCAGTTCTTC. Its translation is CASSLQQGSYNEQFF.

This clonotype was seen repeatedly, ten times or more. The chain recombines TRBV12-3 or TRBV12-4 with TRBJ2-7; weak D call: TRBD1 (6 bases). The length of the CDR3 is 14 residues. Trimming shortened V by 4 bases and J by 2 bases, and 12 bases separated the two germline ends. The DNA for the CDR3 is TGTGCCAGCAGTTCCCAGCAGGGGCCCTACGAGCAGTACTTC. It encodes CASSSQQGPYEQYF.

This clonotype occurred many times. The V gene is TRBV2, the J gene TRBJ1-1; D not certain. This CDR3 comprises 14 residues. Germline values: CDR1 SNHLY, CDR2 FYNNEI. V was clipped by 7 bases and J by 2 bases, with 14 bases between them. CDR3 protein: CASTKTGPNTEAFF. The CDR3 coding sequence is TGTGCCAGCACGAAGACGGGCCCAAACACTGAAGCTTTCTTT.

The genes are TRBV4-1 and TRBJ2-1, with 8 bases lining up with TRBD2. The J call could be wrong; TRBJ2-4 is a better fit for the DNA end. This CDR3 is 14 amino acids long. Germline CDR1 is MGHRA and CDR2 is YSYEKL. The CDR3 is CASSQDRGGNIQYF. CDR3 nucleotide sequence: TGCGCCAGCAGCCAAGACCGGGGGGGAAACATTCAGTACTTC.

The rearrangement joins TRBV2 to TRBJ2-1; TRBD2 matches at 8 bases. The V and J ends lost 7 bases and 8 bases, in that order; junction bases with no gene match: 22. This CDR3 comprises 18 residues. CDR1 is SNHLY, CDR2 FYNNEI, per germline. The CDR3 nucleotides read TGTGCCAGCAATTCGGGGGGGGGGGTGGCCACCGGACTTGATGAGCAGTTCTTC. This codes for CASNSGGGVATGLDEQFF. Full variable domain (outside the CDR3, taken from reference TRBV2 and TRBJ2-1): EPEVTQTPSHQVTQMGQEVILRCVPISNHLYFYWYRQILGQKVEFLVSFYNNEISEKSEIFDDQFSVERPDGSNFTLKIRSTKLEDSAMYFCASNSGGGVATGLDEQFFGPGTRLTVL.

The CDR3 loop is CASSIAPEGGEQFF. CDR3 DNA sequence: TGTGCCAGCAGCATAGCTCCGGAAGGGGGTGAGCAGTTCTTC. The chain joins TRBV9 to TRBJ2-1; tentative D call: TRBD1 (6 bases). The CDR3 has 14 residues. Germline assignment: CDR1 SGDLS and CDR2 YYNGEE. The V end lost 4 bases, the J end lost 9 bases, and 17 bases lay between the germline ends.